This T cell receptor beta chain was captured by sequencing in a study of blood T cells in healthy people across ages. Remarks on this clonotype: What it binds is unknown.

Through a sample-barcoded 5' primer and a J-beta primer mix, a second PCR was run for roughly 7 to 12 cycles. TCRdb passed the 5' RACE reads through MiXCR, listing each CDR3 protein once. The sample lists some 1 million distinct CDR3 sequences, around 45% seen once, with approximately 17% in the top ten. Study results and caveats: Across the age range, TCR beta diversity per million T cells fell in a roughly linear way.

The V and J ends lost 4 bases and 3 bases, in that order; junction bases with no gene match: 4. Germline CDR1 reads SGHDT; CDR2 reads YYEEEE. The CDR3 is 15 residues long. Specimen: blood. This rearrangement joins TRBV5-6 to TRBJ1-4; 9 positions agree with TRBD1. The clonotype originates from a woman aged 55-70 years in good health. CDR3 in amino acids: CASSHWTGANEKLFF. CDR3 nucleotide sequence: TGTGCCAGCAGCCACTGGACAGGGGCTAATGAAAAACTGTTTTTT.